This entry is about one T cell receptor (beta chain). This sample stems from a study of blood T cell repertoires in COVID-19. Looking at the study overall: T cells, B-cell-depleted T cells, or PBMCs provided the cDNA or gDNA that served as material.

The assay was immunoSEQ multiplex PCR, and TCRdb's table has in-frame clones only and misses some. This sample yields 150,000 to 200,000 clones, of which approximately 91% are seen a single time; about 2% belongs to the top ten. CDR1 and CDR2 (germline): LNHDA, SQIVND (reference sequence). J lost 5 bases, V lost 4 bases, and 4 bases had no gene match. The CDR3 loop spans 16 amino acids. The TCR originated in a man younger than 35 with acute or convalescent COVID-19. The chain joins TRBV19 to TRBJ2-1, with 14 bases lining up with TRBD2. Source material: peripheral blood. The DNA of the CDR3 is TGTGCCAGTAGTAGACTAGCGGGAGGGCCCCACAATGAGCAGTTCTTC. Translated: CASSRLAGGPHNEQFF.